These 10 T cell receptor beta chains were sequenced from one sample in a study of T cells after yellow fever vaccination. Each CDR3 protein gets one entry after TCRdb re-called the 5' RACE reads with MiXCR. Among some 400,000 distinct CDR3 sequences listed, approximately 18% were seen once. Sequencing was performed on PBMCs, taken before the yellow fever booster vaccination. These receptors originate from a man aged 18 to 29 who received the YFV17D yellow fever vaccine.

This clonotype came up a few times. V gene TRBV7-2 combines with J gene TRBJ2-7; D remains ambiguous. V gave up 1 base and J gave up 4 bases, with 11 bases separating them. The CDR3 covers 14 residues. CDR1 and CDR2 from the germline V gene are SGHTA and FQGNSA. The CDR3 loop is CASSLGPEIYEQYF. DNA for the CDR3: TGTGCCAGCAGCTTAGGTCCAGAGATTTACGAGCAGTACTTC.

The CDR3 sequence: CASRDGGNTEAFF. In DNA form, the CDR3 reads TGTGCCAGCAGGGACGGGGGGAACACTGAAGCTTTCTTT. This chain uses TRBV6-5 with TRBJ1-1, with D tentatively TRBD1 (5 bases). This CDR3 is 13 amino acids long. Germline-derived CDR1 and CDR2 are MNHEY and SVGAGI. The V gene lost 6 bases and the J gene lost 1 base, with 9 bases spanning the gap.

The chain uses TRBV7-8 and TRBJ2-3; TRBD1 matches 7 bases. Trimming cost V 1 base and J 0 bases; bases outside gene matches: 4. This CDR3 is built from 16 residues. Per the germline V gene, CDR1 is SGHVS and CDR2 is FQNEAQ. CDR3 region: CASSLEDRLSTDTQYF. DNA for the CDR3: TGTGCCAGCAGCTTAGAGGACAGGCTAAGCACAGATACGCAGTATTTT.

This clonotype occurred a few times. CDR3 coding DNA: TGCAGTGCTAACAGCCCGGGACTCTGGGGATATGGCTACACCTTC. It codes for CSANSPGLWGYGYTF. The chain is built from TRBV20-1 and TRBJ1-2; weak D call: TRBD1 (5 bases). CDR1 DFQATT and CDR2 SNEGSKA come from the germline V gene (reference sequence). Trimming cost V 4 bases and J 5 bases, with 20 bases left between them. The CDR3 totals 15 residues.

The rearrangement uses TRBV20-1 and TRBJ2-5; 7 positions agree with TRBD2. Germline CDR1 and CDR2: DFQATT and SNEGSKA (reference sequence). Trimming removed 4 bases from V and 5 bases from J; junction bases left unmatched: 4. CDR3 length equals 12 residues. CDR3 amino acids: CSATGGVETQYF. Written as DNA, the CDR3 is TGCAGTGCTACGGGAGGAGTGGAGACCCAGTACTTC.

The genes are TRBV4-3 and TRBJ2-7; TRBD1 matches 7 bases. V shed 1 base, J shed 3 bases, and the junction held 12 bases outside the gene matches. Germline V gene sequence: CDR1 LGHNA, CDR2 YSLEER. The CDR3 sequence is 17 residues long. The CDR3 here is CASSQAVALTGIYEQYF. CDR3 coding DNA: TGCGCCAGCAGCCAAGCGGTGGCCCTGACAGGGATCTACGAGCAGTACTTC.

The rearrangement uses TRBV7-2 and TRBJ2-2; maybe TRBD2 (5 bases). This CDR3 comprises 14 residues. Germline assignment: CDR1 SGHTA and CDR2 FQGNSA. V was shortened by 4 bases and J by 5 bases, with 11 bases between the two germline ends. CDR3 loop: CASSSLPGTGELFF. CDR3 nucleotide sequence: TGTGCCAGCAGCTCGCTCCCGGGAACCGGGGAGCTGTTTTTT.

The genes are TRBV21-1 and TRBJ2-3. TRBV21-1 is noted as a pseudogene. The CDR3 extends over 15 amino acids. CDR3 in amino acids: CASSHPLHRTDTQYF. The CDR3, as DNA: TGTGCCAGCAGCCACCCGCTTCATCGCACAGATACGCAGTATTTT.

The rearrangement joins TRBV11-3 to TRBJ2-1; D may be TRBD2 (5 bases). This CDR3 comprises 13 residues. Per the germline V gene, CDR1 is SGHNT and CDR2 is YENEEA. Trimming cost V 5 bases and J 9 bases, with 14 bases left between them. In nucleotides, the CDR3 is TGTGCCAGCAGCCCCGGGCCCGCGGGTGAGCAGTTCTTC. It is translated as CASSPGPAGEQFF.

This clonotype has a handful of counts. The rearrangement uses TRBV7-2 and TRBJ2-5; D is uncertain. CDR1 is SGHTA, CDR2 FQGNSA, per germline. Trimming removed 1 base at V and 0 bases at J, with 9 bases between. CDR3 size: 15 residues. As DNA, the CDR3 is TGTGCCAGCAGCTTAGTATCCGGATACCAAGAGACCCAGTACTTC. It yields the protein CASSLVSGYQETQYF. Combining the CDR3 with reference TRBV7-2 and TRBJ2-5 gives the whole variable domain GAGVSQSPSNKVTEKGKDVELRCDPISGHTALYWYRQSLGQGLEFLIYFQGNSAPDKSGLPSDRFSAERTGGSVSTLTIQRTQQEDSAVYLCASSLVSGYQETQYFGPGTRLLVL.